This note documents a single T cell receptor (beta chain) sequence. This sample is drawn from a study of blood T cell repertoires in COVID-19. Per the study methods: It was from reference gene primer amplification that nucleated cell counts were estimated. Sequencing was performed with immunoSEQ multiplex PCR; in TCRdb, only in-frame clones are kept and a portion is missing. V, J and clone size derive from that table, while D and trimming were established from the DNA sequence. The sample consists of more than 400,000 clones, about nine tenths of them appearing once. This CDR3 is built from 14 residues. Germline V lookup: CDR1 KGHSH, CDR2 LQKENI. Trimming took off 0 bases at V and 4 bases at J, with 10 bases between the two ends.

This chain connects TRBV18 to TRBJ2-7; TRBD1 might be the D (6 bases). The sequenced sample consisted of PBMCs or T cells enriched from blood (not recorded which). The receptor was derived from a man aged 18-30 years who had recovered from COVID-19. CDR3 DNA sequence: TGTGCCAGCTCACCACCGGGGGCAGATTACGAGCAGTACTTC. It codes for CASSPPGADYEQYF.